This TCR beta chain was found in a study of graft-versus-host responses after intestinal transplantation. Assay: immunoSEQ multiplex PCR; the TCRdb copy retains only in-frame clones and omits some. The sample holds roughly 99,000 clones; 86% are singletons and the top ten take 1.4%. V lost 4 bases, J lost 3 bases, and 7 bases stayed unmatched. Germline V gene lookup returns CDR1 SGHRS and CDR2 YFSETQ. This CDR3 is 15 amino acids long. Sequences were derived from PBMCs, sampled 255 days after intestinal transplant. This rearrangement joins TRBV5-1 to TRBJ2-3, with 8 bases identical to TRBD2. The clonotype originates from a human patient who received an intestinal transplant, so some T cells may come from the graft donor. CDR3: CASSKGTRETDTQYF. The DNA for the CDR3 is TGCGCCAGCAGCAAAGGGACTAGGGAGACAGATACGCAGTATTTT.